These 20 T cell receptor beta chains came from one sample sequenced in a study of CD8+ T cells in alopecia areata. RNA extraction and reverse transcription yielded cDNA as sequencing template. Sequencing was performed with immunoSEQ multiplex PCR; in TCRdb, only in-frame clones are kept and a portion is missing. Here the sample spans 95,000 to 120,000 clones, approximately 55% being singletons. Specified treatment: oral pan-JAK inhibitor, 5-10 mg twice daily. Here the sequenced sample was CD4+ T cells sorted from blood, taken at week 24, from a patient treated with tofacitinib. All receptors derive from a human donor with alopecia areata.

This clone is judged medium-sized (0.01 to 0.1%). The chain recombines TRBV14 with TRBJ1-2; the D is unclear. This CDR3 contains 15 residues. In germline, CDR1 is SGHDN, CDR2 FVKESK. Trimming cost V 3 bases and J 4 bases, with 15 bases left between them. The CDR3 nucleotides read TGTGCCAGCAGCCAGGCGGGAGCTAGAGTCTATGGCTACACCTTC. As protein: CASSQAGARVYGYTF. The variable domain in full, with the rest retrieved from reference TRBV14 and TRBJ1-2, is EAGVTQFPSHSVIEKGQTVTLRCDPISGHDNLYWYRRVMGKEIKFLLHFVKESKQDESGMPNNRFLAERTGGTYSTLKVQPAELEDSGVYFCASSQAGARVYGYTFGSGTRLTVV.

In DNA, the CDR3 is TGTGCCAGCAGTCTCCCGGGTCCCTCCTACGAGCAGTACTTC. Its translation: CASSLPGPSYEQYF. The V gene is TRBV27, the J gene TRBJ2-7; D is uncertain. CDR1 and CDR2 (germline): MNHEY, SMNVEV (reference sequence). CDR3 size: 14 residues. V was cut by 5 bases and J by 0 bases, with 11 bases left in between.

The sample holds a few counts of this clone. This chain connects TRBV10-3 to TRBJ1-1, with 8 nucleotides matching TRBD1. The trim removed 7 bases at V and 4 bases at J, leaving 5 bases unmatched. In germline, CDR1 is ENHRY, CDR2 SYGVKD. The CDR3 loop spans 13 amino acids. CDR3 sequence (DNA): TGTGCCATCAACCCCGGACAGGGCACTGAAGCTTTCTTT. It yields the protein CAINPGQGTEAFF.

The J gene is TRBJ2-5, the V gene TRBV29-1; D is ambiguous. V was shortened by 0 bases and J by 4 bases, with 9 bases between the two germline ends. This CDR3 spans 13 amino acids. CDR1 and CDR2 from the germline V gene are SQVTM and ANQGSEA. The CDR3 region has the DNA TGCAGCGTTGAAGAGGGCGGACGAGAGACCCAGTACTTC. Protein product: CSVEEGGRETQYF.

The rearrangement joins TRBV4-1 to TRBJ2-7, with D hard to call. Germline assignment: CDR1 MGHRA and CDR2 YSYEKL. This CDR3 is built from 13 residues. Trimming took off 3 bases at V and 2 bases at J, with 8 bases between the two ends. The CDR3 bases are TGCGCCAGCAGCCACTCAGGCACCTACGAGCAGTACTTC. This encodes CASSHSGTYEQYF.

Only a few counts were recorded for this clone. The chain joins TRBV29-1 to TRBJ2-1, with 8 bases identical to TRBD2. V was clipped by 7 bases and J by 8 bases; unmatched bases: 13. From germline, CDR1 is SQVTM and CDR2 ANQGSEA. This CDR3 comprises 14 residues. As DNA, the CDR3 is TGCAGCGGCAGAGGGGAGGCGGGGGGTGATGAGCAGTTCTTC. Its translation: CSGRGEAGGDEQFF.

The chain carries TRBV30 and TRBJ1-5; D uncertain. The CDR3 has 13 amino acids. The germline V gene encodes CDR1 GTSNPN and CDR2 SVGIG (reference sequence). Trimming left V 0 bases short and J 4 bases short, with 7 bases between. CDR3 region: CAWSVRKNQPQHF. CDR3 DNA: TGTGCCTGGAGTGTACGGAAGAATCAGCCCCAGCATTTT. Together with reference TRBV30 and TRBJ1-5, the CDR3 gives the full variable domain: SQTIHQWPATLVQPVGSPLSLECTVEGTSNPNLYWYRQAAGRGLQLLFYSVGIGQISSEVPQNLSASRPQDRQFILSSKKLLLSDSGFYLCAWSVRKNQPQHFGDGTRLSIL.

The chain couples TRBV28 to TRBJ1-2; 9 bases line up with TRBD1. From germline, CDR1 is MDHEN and CDR2 SYDVKM. V dropped 6 bases and J dropped 4; count of bases not matched to a gene: 9. CDR3 length: 15 residues. This CDR3 reads CASRLQGARGYGYTF. CDR3 coding DNA: TGTGCCAGCAGATTACAGGGGGCCCGGGGCTATGGCTACACCTTC.

The chain carries TRBV15 and TRBJ2-2; D is possibly TRBD1 or TRBD2 (5 bases each). This CDR3 region has 19 residues. Germline V gene sequence: CDR1 LNHNV, CDR2 YYDKDF (reference sequence). V was trimmed by 1 base and J by 1 base, leaving 19 bases between them. The CDR3 DNA reads as TGTGCCACCAGCAGAGTCTTAGCAGGGCGAGGGGTGAACACCGGGGAGCTGTTTTTT. It translates to CATSRVLAGRGVNTGELFF. Full variable domain (missing parts from reference TRBV15 and TRBJ2-2): DAMVIQNPRYQVTQFGKPVTLSCSQTLNHNVMYWYQQKSSQAPKLLFHYYDKDFNNEADTPDNFQSRRPNTSFCFLDIRSPGLGDTAMYLCATSRVLAGRGVNTGELFFGEGSRLTVL.

The gene calls are TRBV9 and TRBJ1-6, with 7 bases matching TRBD1. The CDR3 is 14 amino acids. V dropped 3 bases and J dropped 7; count of bases not matched to a gene: 4. Germline assignment: CDR1 SGDLS and CDR2 YYNGEE. CDR3 in DNA: TGTGCCAGCAGCGGCGGACAGGAGAATTCACCCCTCCACTTT. This gives the protein CASSGGQENSPLHF.

In its sample, this clone was seen a few times. The chain links TRBV29-1 to TRBJ1-1; 9 bases line up with TRBD1. The trim removed 5 bases at V and 2 bases at J, leaving 3 bases unmatched. Germline CDR1 is SQVTM and CDR2 is ANQGSEA. This CDR3 contains 13 residues. CDR3 bases: TGCAGCGTTTGGGGACAGGGAAACACTGAAGCTTTCTTT. Its translation is CSVWGQGNTEAFF.

The chain is built from TRBV29-1 and TRBJ1-2; D unresolved. The V end was cut by 6 bases, the J end by 7 bases, with 15 bases between. This CDR3 has 12 amino acids. Germline CDR1 reads SQVTM; CDR2 reads ANQGSEA. This chain's CDR3 is CSVGEGERGYTF. CDR3 DNA sequence: TGCAGCGTAGGAGAGGGAGAGCGTGGCTACACCTTC.

The V call is TRBV10-3, the J call TRBJ2-5, with a weak D call TRBD2 (6 bases). V lost 2 bases to trimming and J lost 3 bases, with 16 bases between them. This CDR3 has 16 amino acids. The germline V gene encodes CDR1 ENHRY and CDR2 SYGVKD. CDR3 region: CAISESMGLREETQYF. The CDR3 region has the DNA TGTGCCATCAGTGAGAGTATGGGACTTCGGGAAGAGACCCAGTACTTC.

The chain uses TRBV30 and TRBJ1-4, with 9 bases matching TRBD1. The CDR3 consists of 15 residues. The ends lost 5 bases at V and 4 bases at J; junction bases unmatched: 8. Germline V gene data show CDR1 as GTSNPN and CDR2 as SVGIG (reference sequence). The CDR3, as DNA: TGTGCCTGGCTACCGGGACAGGGATTTAATGAAAAACTGTTTTTT. This codes for CAWLPGQGFNEKLFF.

V gene TRBV7-2 combines with J gene TRBJ2-7; a possible D gene is TRBD1 (6 bases). Germline lookup yields CDR1 SGHTA and CDR2 FQGNSA. This CDR3 is built from 13 residues. Trimming removed 9 bases at V and 4 bases at J, with 16 bases between. The CDR3 DNA reads as TGTGCCAGTCACGCGGACAGTACATACGAGCAGTACTTC. This codes for CASHADSTYEQYF.

CDR3 region: CASSEFSGAGVSGYTF. In nucleotides, the CDR3 is TGTGCCAGCAGTGAATTCAGTGGGGCAGGGGTATCTGGCTACACCTTC. This chain uses TRBV25-1 with TRBJ1-2; D perhaps matches TRBD1 (6 bases). CDR3 size: 16 residues. The germline V gene has CDR1 MGHDK and CDR2 SYGVNS. The ends were cut back, 1 base at V and 7 bases at J, with 19 bases in the middle.

This clone came up a few times. The chain has TRBV25-1 and TRBJ2-2; 7 bases agree with TRBD2. After removal of 5 bases from V and 8 bases from J, the junction contained 8 bases not matched to a gene. The germline CDR1 and CDR2 sequences are MGHDK and SYGVNS. The CDR3 spans 14 residues. CDR3 sequence: CASSLLGGSGELFF. The CDR3 region has the DNA TGTGCCAGCAGTCTCCTCGGGGGGTCAGGGGAGCTGTTTTTT.

The table lists this clone with a count of one. V gene TRBV7-2 combines with J gene TRBJ2-7; 13 bases fit TRBD2. Losses at the gene ends were 4 bases for V and 5 bases for J; bases not matched to a gene: 5. CDR3 length: 15 amino acids. Germline assignment: CDR1 SGHTA and CDR2 FQGNSA. CDR3: CASSSLAGGLHEQYF. The CDR3 nucleotides read TGTGCCAGCAGCTCACTAGCGGGGGGGCTACACGAGCAGTACTTC.

The rearrangement joins TRBV27 to TRBJ1-1; 9 bases agree with TRBD1. The trim removed 4 bases at V and 6 bases at J, leaving 6 bases unmatched. This CDR3 is built from 14 residues. Looked up from germline, CDR1 is MNHEY and CDR2 is SMNVEV (reference sequence). The CDR3 coding sequence is TGTGCCAGCAGTTCGGACAGGGGTGGATCTGAAGCTTTCTTT. It translates to CASSSDRGGSEAFF.

The rearrangement uses TRBV7-2 and TRBJ1-6, with a tentative D call TRBD1 (5 bases). The ends were cut back, 1 base at V and 2 bases at J, with 9 bases in the middle. Germline CDR1 and CDR2: SGHTA and FQGNSA. This CDR3 spans 16 amino acids. CDR3 loop: CASSLEWGAYNSPLHF. The CDR3 DNA reads as TGTGCCAGCAGCTTAGAGTGGGGGGCCTATAATTCACCCCTCCACTTT.